The 32 T cell receptor beta chains given below trace back to one sample, sequenced in a study of spatial heterogeneity in lung cancer. Findings of the study overall: Mutation tallies in tumors tracked expanded intratumoral alpha and beta TCR counts.

TCRdb used MiXCR to reprocess the 5' RACE reads, holding one entry per CDR3 protein. The data show roughly 8,500 distinct CDR3 sequences, more than 9% seen once. Indicated time point: sample taken at primary tumor resection. Their specific antigens are unknown. The sample in question was lung tumor tissue, obtained at surgery. The source is a male donor with early-stage non-small cell lung cancer.

This clonotype has more than one count but fewer than ten. V is TRBV20-1 and J is TRBJ1-2; D gene unclear. In germline, CDR1 is DFQATT, CDR2 SNEGSKA (reference sequence). The CDR3 totals 11 residues. The V gene lost 1 base and the J gene lost 5 bases, with 5 bases spanning the gap. CDR3 nucleotide sequence: TGCAGTGCTAGAGGGATATATGGCTACACCTTC. Its protein is CSARGIYGYTF.

Comments on this clonotype: A much larger clone is a single base away; this may be a read error. The V gene is TRBV11-2, the J gene TRBJ2-3; perhaps TRBD2 as D (5 bases). The CDR3 consists of 17 residues. The V end lost 5 bases, the J end lost 10 bases, and 28 bases lay between the germline ends. CDR1 and CDR2 (germline): SGHAT, FQNNGV. CDR3 sequence: CASSQRILSGLSDAQYF. The CDR3 DNA is TGTGCCAGCAGCCAGAGGATCCTCAGCGGACTCTCCGATGCGCAGTATTTT.

The sample holds many counts of this clonotype. The V gene is TRBV3-1, the J gene TRBJ2-5; unclear D gene. The CDR3 has 13 amino acids. Trimming left V 8 bases short and J 2 bases short, with 12 bases between. Germline lookup yields CDR1 LGHDT and CDR2 YNNKEL (reference sequence). CDR3 protein: CASRLGMQETQYF. The CDR3 nucleotides read TGTGCCAGCCGCTTAGGGATGCAAGAGACCCAGTACTTC.

This clonotype has a handful of counts. The J gene is TRBJ2-7, the V gene TRBV20-1; 8 bases match TRBD1. The CDR3 extends over 16 amino acids. V shed 3 bases and J 4 bases; nucleotides not matched to a gene: 14. The germline V gene has CDR1 DFQATT and CDR2 SNEGSKA (reference sequence). The CDR3 coding sequence is TGCAGTGCTAGTAACCCGGGACAGGTCTTATCGTACGAGCAGTACTTC. This sequence encodes CSASNPGQVLSYEQYF.

The chain employs TRBV9 and TRBJ1-2; maybe TRBD1 (6 bases). The germline V and J ends were trimmed by 4 bases and 0 bases, with 10 bases remaining between them. The CDR3 runs 14 residues. The V gene's germline CDR1 is SGDLS and CDR2 YYNGEE. CDR3 sequence (DNA): TGTGCCAGCAGCCCCGGACAGTCTAACTATGGCTACACCTTC. Protein product: CASSPGQSNYGYTF.

This clonotype was picked up many times. V usage is TRBV18 and J usage is TRBJ2-5; possibly TRBD2 for D (6 bases). Germline assignment: CDR1 KGHSH and CDR2 LQKENI. Trimming pared 2 bases from V and 10 bases from J, leaving 8 bases between. This CDR3 is 11 amino acids long. CDR3 sequence: CASSPGGNQYF. The CDR3 region has the DNA TGTGCCAGCTCACCAGGCGGGAACCAGTACTTC.

In this sample, this clonotype turned up many times. The chain has TRBV6-5 and TRBJ1-3; the D is unclear. Germline CDR1 reads MNHEY; CDR2 reads SVGAGI. V was shortened by 0 bases and J by 6 bases, with 12 bases between the two germline ends. The CDR3 has 15 residues. Here the CDR3 reads CASSYSLPEKNTIYF. The CDR3 nucleotides read TGTGCCAGCAGTTACTCGTTACCAGAAAAAAACACCATATATTTT.

This clonotype was seen at least ten times. The chain combines TRBV30 with TRBJ1-5, with D perhaps TRBD1 (6 bases). Germline V gene sequence: CDR1 GTSNPN, CDR2 SVGIG (reference sequence). This CDR3 region has 15 residues. Trimming shortened V by 0 bases and J by 6 bases, and 15 bases separated the two germline ends. CDR3 residues: CAWSVRGYDAQPQHF. CDR3 bases: TGTGCCTGGAGTGTAAGGGGGTACGATGCTCAGCCCCAGCATTTT.

The chain recombines TRBV7-9 with TRBJ1-1; D gene unclear. The CDR3 extends over 15 amino acids. The germline V gene encodes CDR1 SEHNR and CDR2 FQNEAQ (reference sequence). Trimming left V 6 bases short and J 1 base short, with 15 bases between. As DNA, the CDR3 is TGTGCCAGCAGGCCCGGCGGCAGTACGAACACTGAAGCTTTCTTT. Residues: CASRPGGSTNTEAFF.

This clonotype showed up many times. The V call is TRBV7-2, the J call TRBJ1-6, with D maybe TRBD1 (5 bases). CDR3 size: 14 residues. Deletions cut 2 bases from V and 5 bases from J, with 7 bases between. Germline V CDR1 and CDR2: SGHTA, FQGNSA. The CDR3 spells CASSLLGDNSPLHF. The CDR3 DNA reads as TGTGCCAGCAGCTTATTGGGGGATAATTCACCCCTCCACTTT.

Judged by abundance, this clonotype is medium-sized. This chain uses TRBV7-2 with TRBJ2-5; D is perhaps TRBD1 or TRBD2 (6 bases each). The CDR3 spans 16 residues. Trimming took 2 bases from V and 0 from J, leaving 13 bases between them. The V gene's germline CDR1 is SGHTA and CDR2 FQGNSA. The DNA for the CDR3 is TGTGCCAGCAGCTTACCCTGGGGGGACAACCAAGAGACCCAGTACTTC. This encodes CASSLPWGDNQETQYF.

The chain couples TRBV4-2 to TRBJ2-3; 7 nucleotides match TRBD2. The germline V gene encodes CDR1 LGHNA and CDR2 YNFKEQ. The CDR3 runs 16 residues. V lost 0 bases to trimming and J lost 1 base; unmatched junction nucleotides: 4. CDR3 loop: CASSQDSSGGTDTQYF. Here the CDR3 DNA reads TGTGCCAGCAGCCAAGATTCCAGCGGGGGCACAGATACGCAGTATTTT.

Judged by abundance, this clonotype is medium-sized (0.01 to 0.1%). The gene calls are TRBV7-2 and TRBJ2-5; D perhaps matches TRBD2 (5 bases). This CDR3 contains 14 residues. Trimming pared 3 bases from V and 2 bases from J, leaving 10 bases between. Germline V lookup: CDR1 SGHTA, CDR2 FQGNSA. CDR3 bases: TGTGCCAGCAGCTTGAATCGGGATCAAGAGACCCAGTACTTC. Amino acid sequence: CASSLNRDQETQYF.

The rearrangement joins TRBV5-3 to TRBJ2-7, with TRBD2 as a possible D gene (5 bases). TRBV5-3 is filed as an ORF, its function uncertain. V was cut by 0 bases and J by 2 bases, with 12 bases left in between. This CDR3 has 15 residues. The CDR3 bases are TGTGCCAGAAGCTTGGAGCGGCCCCGAACCTACGAGCAGTACTTC. Translation: CARSLERPRTYEQYF.

This clonotype came up many times. This chain joins TRBV4-2 and TRBJ2-3; no clear D. The CDR3 spans 12 residues. The germline CDR1 and CDR2 sequences are LGHNA and YNFKEQ. Between the trimmed V and J ends, which lost 0 bases and 6 bases, there was a span of 4 bases. The CDR3 loop reads CASSQEGDTQYF. The CDR3 DNA reads TGTGCCAGCAGCCAAGAAGGTGATACGCAGTATTTT.

This clonotype came up a few times. The V call is TRBV2, the J call TRBJ2-3; TRBD2 aligns across 15 bases. After removal of 10 bases from V and 5 bases from J, the junction contained 19 bases not matched to a gene. Germline V gene data show CDR1 as SNHLY and CDR2 as FYNNEI. This CDR3 is built from 19 residues. The CDR3 loop is CANTGGLAGGGGLGDTQYF. CDR3 DNA: TGTGCCAATACAGGGGGACTAGCGGGAGGAGGTGGACTTGGAGATACGCAGTATTTT. Filled out from reference TRBV2 and TRBJ2-3, the complete variable domain reads EPEVTQTPSHQVTQMGQEVILRCVPISNHLYFYWYRQILGQKVEFLVSFYNNEISEKSEIFDDQFSVERPDGSNFTLKIRSTKLEDSAMYFCANTGGLAGGGGLGDTQYFGPGTRLTVL.

This clonotype qualifies as medium-sized. J is TRBJ1-4 and V is TRBV4-2, with D perhaps matching TRBD1 (5 bases). Germline V gene data show CDR1 as LGHNA and CDR2 as YNFKEQ. Trimming removed 0 bases from V and 7 bases from J, with 12 bases in between. The CDR3 has 15 residues. CDR3 bases: TGTGCCAGCAGCCAAGATGGCAGGGAAGGTGAAAAACTGTTTTTT. Its translation: CASSQDGREGEKLFF.

V gene TRBV20-1 combines with J gene TRBJ2-5; no clear D. The V gene's germline CDR1 is DFQATT and CDR2 SNEGSKA (reference sequence). Trimming removed 6 bases at V and 3 bases at J, with 20 bases between. CDR3 length equals 15 residues. CDR3 protein: CSAVVRQSPKETQYF. The DNA for the CDR3 is TGCAGTGCGGTCGTAAGGCAATCCCCGAAAGAGACCCAGTACTTC.

This clonotype ranks as medium-sized (0.01 to 0.1%). This chain links TRBV20-1 with TRBJ2-2; D remains unclear. Germline V gene data show CDR1 as DFQATT and CDR2 as SNEGSKA (reference sequence). The CDR3 is made up of 14 amino acids. The V and J ends lost 1 base and 1 base respectively, with 7 bases between them. CDR3 protein: CSARGPVNTGELFF. The CDR3 DNA reads TGCAGTGCTAGAGGACCGGTGAACACCGGGGAGCTGTTTTTT.

By frequency in the sample, this clonotype is medium-sized (0.01 to 0.1%). The chain links TRBV5-4 to TRBJ2-7, with 8 positions matching TRBD2. The trim removed 2 bases at V and 6 bases at J, leaving 7 bases unmatched. The CDR3 is 14 residues long. Per germline, CDR1 SGHNT and CDR2 YYREEE (reference sequence). CDR3 amino acids: CASSFSAGVGEQYF. For the CDR3, the DNA is TGTGCCAGCAGCTTCTCAGCGGGAGTAGGCGAGCAGTACTTC. Using reference TRBV5-4 and TRBJ2-7 for the parts outside the CDR3, the full variable domain is ETGVTQSPTHLIKTRGQQVTLRCSSQSGHNTVSWYQQALGQGPQFIFQYYREEENGRGNFPPRFSGLQFPNYSSELNVNALELDDSALYLCASSFSAGVGEQYFGPGTRLTVT.

This clonotype was recorded at least ten times. J is TRBJ1-1 and V is TRBV7-9; unclear D gene. V lost 5 bases, J lost 4 bases, and 17 bases lay in between. Germline CDR1 SEHNR, CDR2 FQNEAQ (reference sequence). The CDR3 is 15 amino acids. Here the CDR3 DNA reads TGTGCCAGCAGCCCACTAGGGTACAGACTCACTGAAGCTTTCTTT. It specifies CASSPLGYRLTEAFF.

This clonotype was observed at least ten times. The chain has TRBV18 and TRBJ1-1; possibly TRBD1 for D (6 bases). This CDR3 is built from 12 residues. Per the germline V gene, CDR1 is KGHSH and CDR2 is LQKENI. V shed 5 bases and J shed 12 bases, with 16 bases lying between them. CDR3 region: CASSADRWSPFF. The CDR3 DNA is TGTGCCAGCTCAGCAGACAGGTGGTCGCCTTTCTTT.

About this clonotype itself: Since a much larger clone is just one base distant, this may be a read error. The V gene is TRBV4-3, the J gene TRBJ2-1, with a weak D call TRBD2 (7 bases). Germline-derived CDR1 and CDR2 are LGHNA and YSLEER. CDR3 length: 16 amino acids. The CDR3 sequence is CASGQDWGGTWNEQFF. DNA for the CDR3: TGCGCCAGCGGCCAAGATTGGGGGGGCACTTGGAATGAGCAGTTCTTC.

The genes are TRBV3-1 and TRBJ2-1, with 8 bases matching TRBD2. Germline V CDR1 and CDR2: LGHDT, YNNKEL (reference sequence). This CDR3 region has 16 residues. The junction had 13 bases not matched to a gene; V was cut back by 7 bases and J by 5 bases. The CDR3 loop reads CASTPSRGVFHNEQFF. The CDR3 DNA reads TGTGCCAGCACCCCATCGCGGGGGGTTTTCCACAATGAGCAGTTCTTC.

This clonotype is deemed medium-sized (0.01 to 0.1%). The chain couples TRBV29-1 to TRBJ2-5, with D possibly TRBD2 on 6 matching bases. CDR1 is SQVTM, CDR2 ANQGSEA, per germline. The V and J ends lost 3 bases and 3 bases respectively, with 11 bases between them. CDR3 size: 13 residues. CDR3 loop: CSVEVGTEETQYF. CDR3 DNA sequence: TGCAGCGTTGAGGTGGGGACTGAAGAGACCCAGTACTTC.

In its sample, this clonotype was seen many times. The genes are TRBV7-9 and TRBJ2-5; 8 nucleotides line up with TRBD1. Germline trimming cut 4 bases from V and 3 bases from J; bases unmatched to any gene: 7. The length of the CDR3 is 15 residues. In germline, CDR1 is SEHNR, CDR2 FQNEAQ (reference sequence). In DNA, the CDR3 is TGTGCCAGCAGCTCCCGGACAGGGCTTAAAGAGACCCAGTACTTC. Translation: CASSSRTGLKETQYF. The full variable domain, completed using reference TRBV7-9 and TRBJ2-5, is DTGVSQNPRHKITKRGQNVTFRCDPISEHNRLYWYRQTLGQGPEFLTYFQNEAQLEKSRLLSDRFSAERPKGSFSTLEIQRTEQGDSAMYLCASSSRTGLKETQYFGPGTRLLVL.

This clonotype has at least ten counts. The chain links TRBV11-2 to TRBJ2-1, with TRBD1 identical over 9 bases. This CDR3 comprises 15 residues. V was clipped by 6 bases and J by 7 bases; unmatched bases: 10. Germline V CDR1 and CDR2: SGHAT, FQNNGV. In DNA form, the CDR3 reads TGTGCCAGCAGACCGGACAGGGGTGAAAGGAATGAGCAGTTCTTC. It yields the protein CASRPDRGERNEQFF.

This clonotype appeared many times. This chain uses TRBV14 with TRBJ1-4; D remains ambiguous. With 4 bases removed from V and 8 bases from J, the gap between germline ends came to 20 bases. Germline values: CDR1 SGHDN, CDR2 FVKESK. This CDR3 spans 16 amino acids. The CDR3 DNA reads as TGTGCCAGCAGCCCCCTCGAGTTCGGGAAGAGGGAAAAACTGTTTTTT. This translates into CASSPLEFGKREKLFF.

In this sample, this clonotype turned up a few times. This chain joins TRBV7-8 and TRBJ2-4, with D hard to call. CDR1 SGHVS and CDR2 FQNEAQ come from the germline V gene. This CDR3 has 16 residues. V was cut by 5 bases and J by 0 bases, with 14 bases left in between. This chain's CDR3 is CASSPPPRQAKNIQYF. CDR3 coding DNA: TGTGCCAGCAGCCCCCCCCCGCGGCAAGCCAAAAACATTCAGTACTTC.

This clonotype has just a few counts. V and J are TRBV20-1 and TRBJ2-5; D call uncertain. This CDR3 region has 14 residues. The V gene lost 1 base and the J gene lost 1 base, with 10 bases spanning the gap. The germline CDR1 and CDR2 sequences are DFQATT and SNEGSKA (reference sequence). The CDR3 sequence is CSARGGSVQETQYF. DNA of the CDR3: TGCAGTGCTAGAGGTGGGTCAGTCCAAGAGACCCAGTACTTC.

This clonotype is medium-sized in the sample. This chain links TRBV7-9 with TRBJ1-6, with 7 bases aligning to TRBD1. The CDR3 extends over 15 amino acids. The ends lost 1 base at V and 7 bases at J; junction bases unmatched: 4. Germline V CDR1 and CDR2: SEHNR, FQNEAQ (reference sequence). Here the CDR3 reads CASSLEGTVNSPLHF. DNA for the CDR3: TGTGCCAGCAGCTTAGAGGGGACAGTGAATTCACCCCTCCACTTT.

This clonotype was seen more than once but under ten times. This chain links TRBV7-6 with TRBJ2-7; D gene ambiguous. This CDR3 spans 15 amino acids. CDR1 and CDR2 from the germline V gene are SGHVS and FNYEAQ. Trimming removed 1 base from V and 7 bases from J, with 17 bases in between. The CDR3: CASSLEVTGYGEQYF. CDR3 DNA: TGTGCCAGCAGCTTAGAGGTCACTGGTTATGGGGAGCAGTACTTC.